There are a few counts of the clone carrying this TCR beta chain. TCRdb's copy holds only in-frame clones and misses some; the assay was immunoSEQ multiplex PCR. This table has approximately 84,000 clones, over 65% appearing once. The CDR3 is made up of 15 amino acids. Trimming at V came to 0 bases and at J to 1 base, leaving 5 bases not matched to a gene. Germline values: CDR1 GTSNPN, CDR2 SVGIG (reference sequence). The sample comes from a study of blood T cell repertoires in COVID-19. The sample comprised peripheral blood. The chain employs TRBV30 and TRBJ1-1; TRBD1 agrees at 7 bases. The sequence was obtained from a man aged 50-60 years with active or convalescent COVID-19. Written as DNA, the CDR3 is TGTGCCTGGAGTGTCCTGGACAGGAGGAACACTGAAGCTTTCTTT. Its protein is CAWSVLDRRNTEAFF.